A selection of T cell receptor beta chains follows, all from one sample in a study of CD8 T cells in ankylosing spondylitis. TCRdb recomputed calls from the 5' RACE reads with MiXCR, one row per CDR3 protein. This table holds about 540,000 distinct CDR3 sequences, about 13% found once. The specimen sequenced was blood, either unsorted or a sorted T cell fraction (not recorded which). The source is a male donor with ankylosing spondylitis. The CDR3 runs from the conserved cysteine through the conserved F or W. D genes are given only for firm matches. Only some rows state a clone size, as once, few, many or a class for expanded clones.

>TRBJ2-5|few|TRBD2|TRBV2
CASTLAGVGETQYF
TGTGCCAGCACCTTAGCGGGAGTGGGAGAGACCCAGTACTTC
>TRBJ2-5|few|TRBD2|TRBV12-3/TRBV12-4
CASSSPASGILETQYF
TGTGCCAGCAGTTCCCCTGCTAGCGGGATTCTGGAGACCCAGTACTTC
>TRBJ2-1|few|-|TRBV24-1
CATSDRQGHYNEQFF
TGTGCCACCAGTGATAGGCAGGGACACTACAATGAGCAGTTCTTC
>TRBJ2-4|few|TRBD2|TRBV4-2
CASSQDWGRERAKNIQYF
TGTGCCAGCAGCCAAGATTGGGGGAGGGAGAGAGCCAAAAACATTCAGTACTTC
>TRBJ2-6|-|-|TRBV12-3/TRBV12-4
CASRPQGTGANVLTF
TGTGCCAGCAGACCCCAGGGGACCGGGGCCAACGTCCTGACTTTC
>TRBJ2-1|many|-|TRBV18
CASSPPSLPNEQFF
TGTGCCAGCTCACCACCTTCCCTACCCAATGAGCAGTTCTTC
>TRBJ2-7|few|-|TRBV3-1
CASSQDKGQTFYEQYF
TGTGCCAGCAGCCAAGATAAGGGGCAGACTTTCTACGAGCAGTACTTC
>TRBJ2-1|many|-|TRBV9
CASSVFQGRNEQFF
TGTGCCAGCAGCGTATTCCAGGGCCGCAATGAGCAGTTCTTC
>TRBJ2-7|few|TRBD1|TRBV20-1
CSATGGVRYEQYF
TGCAGTGCTACAGGGGGCGTACGGTACGAGCAGTACTTC
>TRBJ2-2|few|-|TRBV7-9
CASSFTGPNTGELFF
TGTGCCAGCAGCTTCACAGGACCGAACACCGGGGAGCTGTTTTTT
>TRBJ2-3|few|-|TRBV3-1
CASSHGKEQGTDTQYF
TGTGCCAGCAGCCATGGGAAGGAGCAAGGAACAGATACGCAGTATTTT
>TRBJ2-1|few|-|TRBV9
CASGPPLSFNEQFF
TGTGCCAGCGGCCCCCCACTTTCCTTCAATGAGCAGTTCTTC
>TRBJ1-1|few|-|TRBV7-9
CASSFPQGLILNTEAFF
TGTGCCAGCAGCTTCCCGCAGGGCCTAATTTTGAACACTGAAGCTTTCTTT
>TRBJ1-5|few|-|TRBV7-2
CASSLEIGGNQPQHF
TGTGCCAGCAGCTTAGAAATAGGGGGCAATCAGCCCCAGCATTTT
>TRBJ2-7|few|-|TRBV7-9
CASSLAAGEQYF
TGTGCCAGCAGCTTGGCGGCCGGCGAGCAGTACTTC
>TRBJ1-2|few|-|TRBV30
CAWSLQRVVSYTF
TGTGCCTGGAGTTTGCAGCGGGTGGTTAGCTACACCTTC
>TRBJ1-6|few|TRBD1|TRBV5-1
CASSITLQGEDSPLHF
TGCGCCAGCAGCATAACCCTCCAGGGGGAGGATTCACCCCTCCACTTT
>TRBJ1-5|-|-|TRBV4-1
CASSQQTGFQPQHF
TGCGCCAGCAGCCAACAAACAGGGTTCCAGCCCCAGCATTTT
>TRBJ2-3|many|TRBD2|TRBV3-1
CASSQYGTSGRSTDTQYF
TGTGCCAGCAGCCAGTACGGGACTAGCGGGAGAAGCACAGATACGCAGTATTTT
>TRBJ1-1|few|-|TRBV3-1
CASSHTTGVNTEAFF
TGTGCCAGCAGCCATACGACGGGAGTAAACACTGAAGCTTTCTTT
>TRBJ2-7|few|TRBD1|TRBV27
CASISLGSRQGAIYEQYF
TGTGCCAGCATCTCCCTAGGATCCCGACAGGGGGCAATCTACGAGCAGTACTTC
>TRBJ2-5|few|-|TRBV7-9
CASSPGEVSETQYF
TGTGCCAGCAGCCCCGGTGAGGTCAGCGAGACCCAGTACTTC
>TRBJ1-5|few|-|TRBV19
CASSDPPGTRYQPQHF
TGTGCCAGTAGTGACCCTCCCGGGACAAGGTATCAGCCCCAGCATTTT
>TRBJ2-2|few|-|TRBV24-1
CATRKRGTGELFF
TGTGCCACCAGAAAGAGGGGTACCGGGGAGCTGTTTTTT
>TRBJ1-1|-|-|TRBV20-1
CSARDPLGGMGTEAFF
TGCAGTGCTAGAGACCCCTTGGGGGGGATGGGGACTGAAGCTTTCTTT
>TRBJ1-4|-|TRBD1|TRBV5-1
CASSSTGTGYEKLFF
TGCGCCAGCAGCTCTACCGGGACAGGGTATGAAAAACTGTTTTTT
>TRBJ2-3|-|-|TRBV5-5
CASSLDPGTSTDTQYF
TGTGCCAGCAGCTTGGATCCGGGAACTAGCACAGATACGCAGTATTTT
>TRBJ2-3|few|-|TRBV3-1
CASSRRSGPFADTQYF
TGTGCCAGCAGCCGGCGTAGTGGGCCGTTTGCAGATACGCAGTATTTT
>TRBJ2-1|-|-|TRBV5-6
CASSSFQSTYNEQFF
TGTGCCAGCAGTTCTTTCCAGAGCACCTACAATGAGCAGTTCTTC
>TRBJ2-2|-|TRBD2|TRBV5-1
CASGLAGGPDTGELFF
TGCGCCAGTGGACTAGCGGGAGGCCCCGACACCGGGGAGCTGTTTTTT
>TRBJ2-3|many|-|TRBV27
CASRPLSGLLTDTQYF
TGTGCCAGCAGACCCCTTAGCGGCCTACTCACAGATACGCAGTATTTT
>TRBJ2-1|many|-|TRBV29-1
CSLKEGGDYNEQFF
TGCAGCCTAAAGGAAGGGGGGGACTACAATGAGCAGTTCTTC
>TRBJ1-6|-|-|TRBV29-1
CSVKLSSYNSPLHF
TGCAGCGTCAAACTAAGCTCCTATAATTCACCCCTCCACTTT
>TRBJ2-1|-|TRBD2|TRBV11-2
CASSLDFIAGGSYNEQFF
TGTGCCAGCAGCTTAGACTTCATAGCGGGAGGTTCCTACAATGAGCAGTTCTTC
>TRBJ2-5|-|TRBD1|TRBV20-1
CSARSLTGAQWETQYF
TGCAGTGCTAGAAGCCTTACAGGGGCCCAGTGGGAGACCCAGTACTTC
>TRBJ2-1|-|TRBD2|TRBV12-3/TRBV12-4
CASTTIGTSGRAFSNEQFF
TGTGCCAGCACCACAATTGGAACTAGCGGGAGGGCCTTCAGTAATGAGCAGTTCTTC
>TRBJ2-4|few|-|TRBV20-1
CSAGAPLAFLAKNIQYF
TGCAGTGCTGGAGCTCCCCTAGCTTTCCTAGCCAAAAACATTCAGTACTTC
>TRBJ2-3|-|TRBD2|TRBV4-1
CASSQAGTSGFGDTQYF
TGCGCCAGCAGCCAAGCCGGGACTAGCGGGTTTGGGGATACGCAGTATTTT
>TRBJ1-2|-|-|TRBV2
CASSERAADYHGYTF
TGTGCCAGCAGTGAAAGGGCAGCAGACTACCATGGCTACACCTTC
>TRBJ2-5|-|-|TRBV14
CASSQVGGRQETQYF
TGTGCCAGCAGCCAAGTAGGAGGTCGCCAAGAGACCCAGTACTTC
>TRBJ2-2|many|-|TRBV7-9
CASSFKQNTGELFF
TGTGCCAGCAGTTTCAAGCAGAACACCGGGGAGCTGTTTTTT
>TRBJ2-5|few|-|TRBV20-1
CSARDLRLQETQYF
TGCAGTGCTAGAGATTTGCGCCTGCAAGAGACCCAGTACTTC
>TRBJ1-5|few|-|TRBV15
CATSRPVDQPQHF
TGTGCCACCAGCAGACCTGTAGATCAGCCCCAGCATTTT
>TRBJ1-1|-|-|TRBV20-1
CSARRGPANTEAFF
TGCAGTGCTCGTCGGGGGCCGGCGAACACTGAAGCTTTCTTT
>TRBJ1-5|many|-|TRBV29-1
CSVGGGGAGQPQHF
TGCAGCGTTGGGGGCGGGGGCGCAGGTCAGCCCCAGCATTTT
>TRBJ1-4|-|-|TRBV24-1
CATSDSDATNEKLFF
TGTGCCACCAGTGACTCAGACGCAACTAATGAAAAACTGTTTTTT
>TRBJ2-1|few|-|TRBV25-1
CASIGDFDEQFF
TGTGCCAGCATAGGGGATTTCGATGAGCAGTTCTTC
>TRBJ2-5|-|-|TRBV11-2
CASSSEGAPQETQYF
TGTGCCAGCAGCTCCGAAGGGGCTCCACAGGAGACCCAGTACTTC
>TRBJ2-1|-|TRBD2|TRBV7-2
CASSSRTSGSEREQFF
TGTGCCAGCAGCTCACGGACTAGCGGGAGTGAGCGTGAGCAGTTCTTC